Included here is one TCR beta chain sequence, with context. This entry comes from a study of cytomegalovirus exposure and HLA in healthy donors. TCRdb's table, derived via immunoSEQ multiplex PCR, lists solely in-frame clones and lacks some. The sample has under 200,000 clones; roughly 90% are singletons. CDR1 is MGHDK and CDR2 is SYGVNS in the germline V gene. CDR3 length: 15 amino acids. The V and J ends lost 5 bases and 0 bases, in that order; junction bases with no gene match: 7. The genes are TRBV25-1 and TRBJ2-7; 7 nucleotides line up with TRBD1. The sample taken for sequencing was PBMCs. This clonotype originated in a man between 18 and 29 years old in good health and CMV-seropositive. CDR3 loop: CASSIRTGVSYEQYF. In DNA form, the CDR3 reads TGTGCCAGCAGTATACGGACAGGAGTCTCCTACGAGCAGTACTTC.